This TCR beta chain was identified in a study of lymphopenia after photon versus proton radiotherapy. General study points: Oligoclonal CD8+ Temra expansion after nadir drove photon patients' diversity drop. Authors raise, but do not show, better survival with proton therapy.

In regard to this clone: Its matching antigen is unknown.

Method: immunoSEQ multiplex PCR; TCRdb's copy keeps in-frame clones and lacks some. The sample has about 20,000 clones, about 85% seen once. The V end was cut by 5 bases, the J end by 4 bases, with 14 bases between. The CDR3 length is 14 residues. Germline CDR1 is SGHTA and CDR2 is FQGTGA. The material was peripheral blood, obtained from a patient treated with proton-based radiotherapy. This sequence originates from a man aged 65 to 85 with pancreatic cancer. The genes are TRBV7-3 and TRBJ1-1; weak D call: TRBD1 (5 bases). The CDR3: CASSPGGSSTEAFF. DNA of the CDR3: TGTGCCAGCAGCCCCGGGGGTTCGAGCACTGAAGCTTTCTTT.